The source of this T cell receptor beta chain is a study of cytomegalovirus exposure and HLA in healthy donors. Findings and caveats of the study: In a later analysis, TCR association rates varied by HLA locus: DRB1 most, HLA-C fewest. Links to common viral pathogens appeared, in a later analysis, for several of the most significant clusters. Available immune exposure information covered CMV serostatus only. Earlier results showed most TCR beta V segments being productive about 90% or about 30% of the time.

The PCR made use of 60 Vbeta and 13 Jbeta primers. Data came from immunoSEQ multiplex PCR; TCRdb stores just in-frame clones and leaves some out. The table has about 130,000 clones, 75% to 85% seen once. Concerning this clone: Its antigen is not known.

Germline assignment: CDR1 DFQATT and CDR2 SNEGSKA (reference sequence). The CDR3 is 11 amino acids. The J segment lost 6 bases and the V segment lost 3 bases, leaving 0 bases of the junction unmatched. The clonotype originates from a woman in her forties in good health and CMV-seronegative. The rearrangement joins TRBV20-1 to TRBJ1-2; 8 positions agree with TRBD1. The source material was PBMCs. CDR3 protein: CSARTGDGYTF. The CDR3 DNA is TGCAGTGCTAGGACAGGGGATGGCTACACCTTC.